This is a list of T cell receptor beta chains from one sample in a study of T-cell memory formation after mild COVID-19. MiXCR was run by TCRdb on the 5' RACE reads, yielding one entry per CDR3 protein. The data contain around 530,000 distinct CDR3 sequences, about 20% of them seen just once; the ten biggest clones take up approximately 8.4%. Input material: PBMCs or a T cell subset sorted from them (not recorded which). Receptors originate from an adult woman who had mild COVID-19 (a few samples of this study predate the infection). Cell type and time point are not known. Each CDR3 is given with its conserved first and last residue. A D gene is named only where the DNA matches it firmly. Size values are once, few and many counts, or a class for expanded clones, and some rows have none.

few TRBJ2-7 - TRBV12-3/TRBV12-4 CASSQHINYEQYF TGTGCCAGCAGTCAGCACATAAACTACGAGCAGTACTTC
- TRBJ1-1 TRBD1 TRBV9 CASSGLGQGDTEAFF TGTGCCAGCAGCGGGCTTGGACAGGGAGACACTGAAGCTTTCTTT
many TRBJ2-6 - TRBV5-1 CASSLVPGANVLTF TGCGCCAGCAGCTTGGTTCCTGGGGCCAACGTCCTGACTTTC
few TRBJ1-1 - TRBV20-1 CSAGLQNTEAFF TGCAGTGCGGGACTTCAGAACACTGAAGCTTTCTTT
few TRBJ2-3 TRBD2 TRBV7-2 CASSPRASGDTQYF TGTGCCAGCAGCCCCAGGGCTAGCGGAGATACGCAGTATTTT
- TRBJ2-7 TRBD1 TRBV9 CASSAGQGIPLREQYF TGTGCCAGCAGCGCGGGACAGGGAATTCCGCTACGCGAGCAGTACTTC
- TRBJ2-2 - TRBV5-6 CASTSDGELFF TGTGCCAGCACTTCGGACGGGGAGCTGTTTTTT
- TRBJ1-6 TRBD1 TRBV7-2 CASIGARGIHF TGTGCCAGCATTGGGGCCAGGGGGATCCACTTT
- TRBJ2-1 TRBD1 TRBV29-1 CSVHRGDEQFF TGCAGCGTGCACAGGGGCGATGAGCAGTTCTTC
few TRBJ1-5 TRBD1 TRBV12-3/TRBV12-4 CASSFGTGGNQPQHF TGTGCCAGCAGTTTCGGGACAGGGGGCAATCAGCCCCAGCATTTT
- TRBJ2-3 - TRBV9 CASSVDIGTSTDTQYF TGTGCCAGCAGCGTAGATATAGGGACTAGCACAGATACGCAGTATTTT
few TRBJ2-2 TRBD1 TRBV6-1 CASSESGQGNGELFF TGTGCCAGCAGTGAATCTGGACAGGGGAACGGGGAGCTGTTTTTT
- TRBJ2-5 - TRBV5-1 CASSSYSVGETQYF TGCGCCAGCAGCTCATACTCGGTGGGGGAGACCCAGTACTTC
few TRBJ2-6 - TRBV7-8 CASSTRLMSGANVLTF TGTGCCAGCAGCACACGACTGATGTCTGGGGCCAACGTCCTGACTTTC
few TRBJ2-3 TRBD2 TRBV6-1 CASSEGLAGGPDTQYF TGTGCCAGCAGTGAAGGACTAGCGGGGGGGCCAGATACGCAGTATTTT
few TRBJ1-2 TRBD1 TRBV5-6 CASSLGDRGHGYTF TGTGCCAGCAGCTTGGGGGACAGGGGCCATGGCTACACCTTC
few TRBJ1-2 - TRBV29-1 CSVEAGKLNYGYTF TGCAGCGTTGAAGCCGGAAAACTTAACTATGGCTACACCTTC
- TRBJ2-5 - TRBV6-5 CASSYAGGSGQETQYF TGTGCCAGCAGTTACGCCGGAGGTAGCGGACAAGAGACCCAGTACTTC
- TRBJ1-4 TRBD1 TRBV24-1 CATTQQGAYEKLFF TGTGCCACCACGCAACAGGGGGCGTATGAAAAACTGTTTTTT
- TRBJ2-7 TRBD1 TRBV5-1 CASSYQDRAYEQYF TGCGCCAGCAGCTACCAAGACAGGGCCTACGAGCAGTACTTC
- TRBJ1-2 - TRBV7-9 CASSLSDGGYYGYTF TGTGCCAGCAGCTTATCAGACGGGGGGTATTATGGCTACACCTTC
- TRBJ2-5 - TRBV20-1 CSARDPAKTEETQYF TGCAGTGCTAGAGATCCGGCGAAAACCGAAGAGACCCAGTACTTC
few TRBJ2-3 - TRBV4-3 CASSQDGASGTDTQYF TGCGCCAGCAGCCAAGATGGAGCGTCCGGAACGGATACGCAGTATTTT
few TRBJ2-3 - TRBV24-1 CATSDPRQRADTQYF TGTGCCACCAGTGACCCGCGTCAAAGAGCGGATACGCAGTATTTT
- TRBJ1-1 - TRBV4-3 CASSHFSGEVAEAFF TGCGCCAGCAGCCACTTTTCGGGGGAGGTTGCTGAAGCTTTCTTT
- TRBJ2-1 TRBD1 TRBV7-2 CASSPRTGPNYNEQFF TGTGCCAGCAGCCCCAGGACAGGGCCGAACTACAATGAGCAGTTCTTC
- TRBJ2-1 TRBD2 TRBV24-1 CATSDPGGSYNEQFF TGTGCCACCAGTGATCCGGGGGGGTCCTACAATGAGCAGTTCTTC
- TRBJ1-1 TRBD1 TRBV19 CASWDRGWKAFF TGTGCCAGCTGGGACAGGGGGTGGAAAGCTTTCTTT